The 17 T cell receptor beta chains listed next were all sequenced from one sample in a study of cytomegalovirus exposure and HLA in healthy donors. Assay used: immunoSEQ multiplex PCR; TCRdb lists only in-frame clones, some missing. The sample gives about 340,000 clones, 80% to 90% of which show up once; around 0.84% is in the top ten. The sample was PBMCs. These receptors came from a woman aged 18-29 years in good health and CMV-seronegative.

The chain combines TRBV6-5 with TRBJ2-7; 8 bases map to TRBD1. The CDR3 runs to 15 residues. Germline lookup yields CDR1 MNHEY and CDR2 SVGAGI. V lost 4 bases, J lost 4 bases, and 9 bases stayed unmatched. This CDR3 reads CASSLSGGRGYEQYF. The CDR3 bases are TGTGCCAGCAGTTTATCAGGGGGCCGGGGGTACGAGCAGTACTTC.

This chain links TRBV5-1 with TRBJ2-7; 10 positions agree with TRBD2. J gave up 4 bases and V 0 bases, and 10 bases lay outside the gene matches. The CDR3 contains 17 residues. The germline CDR1 and CDR2 sequences are SGHRS and YFSETQ. This chain's CDR3 is CASSLDLAGAARYEQYF. The CDR3 DNA reads as TGCGCCAGCAGCTTGGACCTAGCGGGAGCCGCCCGTTACGAGCAGTACTTC.

This chain joins TRBV5-1 and TRBJ2-5; 10 bases are a match to TRBD1. CDR3 length: 13 amino acids. Germline assignment: CDR1 SGHRS and CDR2 YFSETQ. V was pared by 6 bases and J by 4 bases, with 3 bases of the junction left unmatched. CDR3 residues: CASTRTGGETQYF. Written as DNA, the CDR3 is TGCGCCAGCACGCGGACAGGGGGAGAGACCCAGTACTTC.

The V and J genes are TRBV7-9 and TRBJ2-1, with 7 bases identical to TRBD2. V dropped 2 bases and J dropped 6; count of bases not matched to a gene: 7. The CDR3 spans 15 residues. Germline CDR1 reads SEHNR; CDR2 reads FQNEAQ (reference sequence). The CDR3 region has the DNA TGTGCCAGCAGCTTATCAGGACTAGTCTTCAATGAGCAGTTCTTC. Encoded protein: CASSLSGLVFNEQFF.

This chain uses TRBV9 with TRBJ2-3; D gene unclear. CDR3 length: 13 amino acids. V lost 0 bases, J lost 7 bases, and 9 bases lay in between. The germline CDR1 and CDR2 sequences are SGDLS and YYNGEE. DNA for the CDR3: TGTGCCAGCAGCGTAGGGTGGCAGAATACGCAGTATTTT. Protein product: CASSVGWQNTQYF.

As for this clone: The sample holds other DNA sequences that translate to the same CDR3. The chain couples TRBV30 to TRBJ2-3; a weak D match, TRBD1 (5 bases). Germline CDR1 and CDR2: GTSNPN and SVGIG (reference sequence). The V end lost 3 bases, the J end lost 1 base, and 11 bases lay between the germline ends. The CDR3 has 14 residues. CDR3 sequence: CAWSGGRGTDTQYF. Here the CDR3 DNA reads TGTGCCTGGAGCGGTGGCAGGGGCACAGATACGCAGTATTTT. Supplemented by reference TRBV30 and TRBJ2-3, the full variable domain reads SQTIHQWPATLVQPVGSPLSLECTVEGTSNPNLYWYRQAAGRGLQLLFYSVGIGQISSEVPQNLSASRPQDRQFILSSKKLLLSDSGFYLCAWSGGRGTDTQYFGPGTRLTVL.

The chain links TRBV7-2 to TRBJ2-7; the match to TRBD2 covers 7 bases. The germline V gene encodes CDR1 SGHTA and CDR2 FQGNSA. This CDR3 region has 14 residues. V shed 5 bases and J 3 bases; nucleotides not matched to a gene: 7. The chain's CDR3 is CASSLGLDRYEQYF. CDR3 bases: TGTGCCAGCAGCCTCGGACTAGATCGCTACGAGCAGTACTTC.

The chain joins TRBV27 to TRBJ2-3, with 8 bases matching TRBD2. J gave up 1 base and V 3 bases, and 6 bases lay outside the gene matches. Germline loops: CDR1 MNHEY, CDR2 SMNVEV (reference sequence). This CDR3 spans 16 amino acids. CDR3 loop: CASSLLAGPRTDTQYF. CDR3 nucleotides: TGTGCCAGCAGTTTGCTAGCGGGCCCCCGCACAGATACGCAGTATTTT.

Only a few counts were recorded for this clone. The J gene is TRBJ2-4, the V gene TRBV4-2; TRBD2 might be the D (6 bases). Trimming removed 0 bases at V and 8 bases at J, with 14 bases between. Germline assignment: CDR1 LGHNA and CDR2 YNFKEQ. The CDR3 is 15 residues long. The CDR3 sequence: CASSQDKTGRDIQYF. The CDR3 coding sequence is TGTGCCAGCAGCCAAGATAAAACCGGGAGAGACATTCAGTACTTC.

The chain uses TRBV6-6 and TRBJ2-2; 8 bases map to TRBD2. This CDR3 spans 14 amino acids. V dropped 6 bases and J dropped 6; count of bases not matched to a gene: 6. The V gene's germline CDR1 is MNHNY and CDR2 SVGAGI (reference sequence). The CDR3 coding sequence is TGTGCCAGCAGGGGACTAGTGGTATCCGGGGAGCTGTTTTTT. Translated, it gives CASRGLVVSGELFF.

The V gene is TRBV7-9, the J gene TRBJ2-1; 8 nucleotides align to TRBD2. The CDR3 consists of 16 residues. The J segment lost 2 bases and the V segment lost 6 bases, leaving 9 bases of the junction unmatched. CDR1 and CDR2 (germline): SEHNR, FQNEAQ (reference sequence). This chain's CDR3 is CASSQTAGEPYNEQFF. The CDR3 coding sequence is TGTGCCAGCAGTCAAACAGCGGGAGAGCCCTACAATGAGCAGTTCTTC.

The chain employs TRBV6-5 and TRBJ2-1, with a weak D call TRBD2 (5 bases). Germline V gene sequence: CDR1 MNHEY, CDR2 SVGAGI. V dropped 5 bases and J dropped 4 bases, with 12 bases sitting between them. The CDR3 has 14 residues. The CDR3 sequence is CASSGGPGYNEQFF. CDR3 DNA sequence: TGTGCCAGCAGTGGAGGACCGGGGTACAATGAGCAGTTCTTC.

The chain joins TRBV5-6 to TRBJ2-7, with D possibly TRBD2 on 6 matching bases. With 0 bases removed from V and 2 bases from J, the gap between germline ends came to 6 bases. The CDR3 is 13 amino acids. Germline assignment: CDR1 SGHDT and CDR2 YYEEEE. The CDR3 sequence is CASSLVAAYEQYF. As DNA, the CDR3 is TGTGCCAGCAGCTTGGTAGCGGCCTACGAGCAGTACTTC. The full variable domain, rest sourced from reference TRBV5-6 and TRBJ2-7, is DAGVTQSPTHLIKTRGQQVTLRCSPKSGHDTVSWYQQALGQGPQFIFQYYEEEERQRGNFPDRFSGHQFPNYSSELNVNALLLGDSALYLCASSLVAAYEQYFGPGTRLTVT.

This sequence joins TRBV7-6 and TRBJ1-5; perhaps TRBD1 as D (5 bases). From germline, CDR1 is SGHVS and CDR2 FNYEAQ. V gave up 1 base and J gave up 0 bases, with 13 bases separating them. This CDR3 region has 17 residues. The CDR3 spells CASSLEGLEYSNQPQHF. The CDR3 DNA sequence: TGTGCCAGCAGCTTAGAGGGGTTGGAATATAGCAATCAGCCCCAGCATTTT.

The chain employs TRBV7-3 and TRBJ1-1; tentatively, D is TRBD1 (5 bases). Between the trimmed V and J ends, which lost 8 bases and 0 bases, there was a span of 16 bases. This CDR3 region has 15 residues. Germline V CDR1 and CDR2: SGHTA, FQGTGA. CDR3 sequence (DNA): TGTGCCAGCTCCCCTAGGCGGGGGGTGAACACTGAAGCTTTCTTT. Its protein is CASSPRRGVNTEAFF.

Only one count was recorded for this clone. The chain links TRBV12-5 to TRBJ2-1; 9 bases map to TRBD2. Trimming took 0 bases from V and 4 from J; bases not matched to a gene: 7. The CDR3 sequence is 17 residues long. CDR1 and CDR2 from the germline V gene are LGHNT and FRNRAP. The CDR3 region has the DNA TGTGCTAGTGGTTTGGTTACTGGACTAGCGCATTACAATGAGCAGTTCTTC. This encodes CASGLVTGLAHYNEQFF.

This chain links TRBV11-2 with TRBJ2-7; D ambiguous. Germline V gene data show CDR1 as SGHAT and CDR2 as FQNNGV. CDR3 length: 17 amino acids. Deletions cut 0 bases from V and 2 bases from J, with 17 bases between. The CDR3 region is CASSLDLGRQHAYEQYF. The CDR3 DNA follows: TGTGCCAGCAGCTTAGATCTTGGCAGGCAGCACGCCTACGAGCAGTACTTC.